These 3 T cell receptor beta chains originate from one sample sequenced in a study of Ad26.COV2.S vaccination and SARS-CoV-2 variants. The protocol was immunoSEQ multiplex PCR, while the TCRdb copy is restricted to in-frame clones and leaves out a portion. The top ten hold about 2.7% of the sample, which has 350,000 to 500,000 clones, approximately 89% seen once. Treatment meaning: approximately 18 received Ad26.COV2.S at low or high dose, single or two shots; about 5 received placebo; per-sample allocation not given. On day 63 after the first injection, vaccine and placebo recipients gave samples. Source: peripheral blood, taken in a trial of Ad26.COV2.S vaccine versus placebo. The receptors were gathered from a person between 18 and 60 years old who received the Ad26.COV2.S COVID-19 vaccine or a placebo.

The genes are TRBV3-1 (or the pseudogene TRBV3-2) and TRBJ2-5; D is unclear. The germline V gene encodes CDR1 LGHDT and CDR2 YNNKEL (reference sequence). There are 12 residues in the CDR3. V dropped 4 bases and J dropped 7 bases, with 10 bases sitting between them. For the CDR3, the DNA is TGTGCCAGCAGCCTCGTCCCGGTGACCCAGTACTTC. Translated, it gives CASSLVPVTQYF.

The V gene is TRBV6-5, the J gene TRBJ2-7; D may be TRBD2 (7 bases). V was pared by 5 bases and J by 5 bases, with 16 bases between. The CDR3 extends over 14 amino acids. Germline V gene data show CDR1 as MNHEY and CDR2 as SVGAGI. In nucleotides, the CDR3 is TGTGCCAGCAGTCACAGGGAGGGGACTCACGAGCAGTACGTC. Protein sequence: CASSHREGTHEQYV.

The rearrangement joins TRBV5-5 to TRBJ1-1, with D unclear. CDR3 length equals 13 residues. Between the trimmed V and J ends, which lost 10 bases and 2 bases, there was a span of 15 bases. Germline CDR1 SGHKS, CDR2 YYEKEE (reference sequence). CDR3 DNA sequence: TGTGCCGGAACAGTGGGCCCAAACACTGAAGCTTTCTTT. This encodes CAGTVGPNTEAFF.